The 18 T cell receptor beta chains below come from one sample, sequenced in a study of T cell responses to AZD1222 COVID-19 vaccine. Generated by immunoSEQ multiplex PCR, the TCRdb table keeps only in-frame clones and is missing some. The sample holds about 150,000 clones, more than 75% seen once. Sequenced material: peripheral blood, taken 28 days after the second AZD1222 dose. The receptors originated from an adult who received the AZD1222 COVID-19 vaccine.

The chain combines TRBV19 with TRBJ1-4; D not certain. CDR1 and CDR2 from the germline V gene are LNHDA and SQIVND (reference sequence). Trimming pared 7 bases from V and 7 bases from J, leaving 13 bases between. This CDR3 has 13 amino acids. Here the CDR3 reads CASKPGDREKLFF. The CDR3, as DNA: TGTGCCAGTAAGCCCGGAGACCGTGAAAAACTGTTTTTT.

The chain couples TRBV2 to TRBJ1-5, with 11 bases matching TRBD1. The CDR3 is made up of 15 amino acids. J lost 4 bases, V lost 6 bases, and 5 bases had no gene match. The germline CDR1 and CDR2 sequences are SNHLY and FYNNEI. Written as DNA, the CDR3 is TGTGCCAGCAGGGACAGGGGGCTGCGGAATCAGCCCCAGCATTTT. This sequence encodes CASRDRGLRNQPQHF.

This chain links TRBV7-8 with TRBJ2-7; no definite D call. The CDR3 is 11 amino acids. Trimming took 3 bases from V and 5 from J, leaving 5 bases between them. CDR1 SGHVS and CDR2 FQNEAQ come from the germline V gene. The CDR3 loop is CASSFGDEQYF. CDR3 DNA sequence: TGTGCCAGCAGCTTTGGGGACGAGCAGTACTTC. Variable domain in full (rest from reference TRBV7-8 and TRBJ2-7): GAGVSQSPRYKVAKRGQDVALRCDPISGHVSLFWYQQALGQGPEFLTYFQNEAQLDKSGLPSDRFFAERPEGSVSTLKIQRTQQEDSAVYLCASSFGDEQYFGPGTRLTVT.

This clone turned up a few times. This sequence joins TRBV6-2 or TRBV6-3 and TRBJ1-5, with TRBD1 identical over 7 bases. CDR3 size: 14 residues. Trimming at V came to 2 bases and at J to 9 bases, leaving 7 bases not matched to a gene. Germline V CDR1 and CDR2: MNHEY, SVGEGT. CDR3 sequence reads: CASSYPGQTRPQHF. The CDR3 nucleotides read TGTGCCAGCAGTTACCCGGGACAGACAAGGCCCCAGCATTTT.

The V call is TRBV7-6, the J call TRBJ2-2, with D perhaps matching TRBD2 (5 bases). Trimming stripped 5 bases from V and 0 bases from J, with 13 bases between. The CDR3 is 16 residues long. Looked up from germline, CDR1 is SGHVS and CDR2 is FNYEAQ. The CDR3 loop is CASSPGIGTNTGELFF. CDR3 nucleotides: TGTGCCAGCAGCCCCGGGATTGGTACGAACACCGGGGAGCTGTTTTTT.

This clone was recorded a few times. This chain joins TRBV5-4 and TRBJ2-3, with no clear D. Germline V gene lookup returns CDR1 SGHNT and CDR2 YYREEE (reference sequence). The germline V and J ends were trimmed by 2 bases and 1 base, with 2 bases remaining between them. CDR3 length: 12 amino acids. The CDR3: CASSFGTDTQYF. CDR3 DNA sequence: TGTGCCAGCAGCTTTGGCACAGATACGCAGTATTTT.

The chain uses TRBV7-9 and TRBJ1-2; no definite D call. This CDR3 contains 13 residues. The ends were cut back, 5 bases at V and 4 bases at J, with 11 bases in the middle. Germline CDR1 and CDR2: SEHNR and FQNEAQ (reference sequence). CDR3 protein: CASSILSGYGYTF. CDR3 in DNA: TGTGCCAGCAGCATCCTATCTGGCTATGGCTACACCTTC.

This sequence joins TRBV6-2 or TRBV6-3 and TRBJ2-7, with 9 bases identical to TRBD1. From germline, CDR1 is MNHEY and CDR2 SVGEGT. The CDR3 sequence is 17 residues long. V gave up 2 bases and J gave up 4 bases; unmatched junction bases: 12. CDR3 DNA sequence: TGTGCCAGCAGTTACCCATTTTATGGACAGGGGAATTACGAGCAGTACTTC. Translating it yields CASSYPFYGQGNYEQYF.

The chain combines TRBV4-1 with TRBJ2-1, with 8 bases lining up with TRBD2. The germline V gene encodes CDR1 MGHRA and CDR2 YSYEKL. The CDR3 has 14 amino acids. After removal of 5 bases from V and 6 bases from J, the junction contained 6 bases not matched to a gene. Here the CDR3 reads CASSGTRSGNEQFF. In DNA, the CDR3 is TGCGCCAGCAGCGGGACTAGGTCAGGCAATGAGCAGTTCTTC.

The chain has TRBV4-3 and TRBJ2-3; D is uncertain. V lost 4 bases to trimming and J lost 3 bases, with 17 bases between them. This CDR3 spans 16 amino acids. Germline assignment: CDR1 LGHNA and CDR2 YSLEER. The CDR3 protein is CASSLLVSLGTDTQYF. In nucleotides, the CDR3 is TGCGCCAGCAGCCTCCTCGTCTCTTTGGGAACAGATACGCAGTATTTT.

The rearrangement uses TRBV28 and TRBJ1-6; D possibly corresponds to TRBD1 (6 bases). Trimming removed 5 bases from V and 7 bases from J, with 18 bases in between. The CDR3 length is 16 residues. In germline, CDR1 is MDHEN, CDR2 SYDVKM. CDR3 sequence: CASSRSRTAKNSPLHF. For the CDR3, the DNA is TGTGCCAGCAGTCGTTCCCGGACAGCTAAGAATTCACCCCTCCACTTT.

The gene calls are TRBV6-5 and TRBJ2-7; 10 positions match TRBD2. CDR3 length: 15 amino acids. J was trimmed by 6 bases and V by 2 bases; bases with no gene match: 7. CDR1 is MNHEY and CDR2 is SVGAGI in the germline V gene. The CDR3 protein is CASSYLASGRREQYF. The CDR3 region has the DNA TGTGCCAGCAGTTACCTGGCTAGCGGGAGACGCGAGCAGTACTTC.

The chain employs TRBV2 and TRBJ2-2, with 8 bases that match TRBD1. Trimming cost V 10 bases and J 2 bases; bases outside gene matches: 3. The CDR3 extends over 13 amino acids. CDR1 SNHLY and CDR2 FYNNEI come from the germline V gene. CDR3 in amino acids: CATGQGNTGELFF. CDR3 nucleotides: TGTGCCACCGGACAGGGAAACACCGGGGAGCTGTTTTTT.

The genes are TRBV7-9 and TRBJ1-2, with a weak D call TRBD1 (5 bases). The CDR3 runs to 15 residues. Trimming took off 0 bases at V and 1 base at J, with 9 bases between the two ends. Germline assignment: CDR1 SEHNR and CDR2 FQNEAQ (reference sequence). CDR3: CASSLATVHNYGYTF. CDR3 nucleotide sequence: TGTGCCAGCAGCTTAGCGACAGTTCATAACTATGGCTACACCTTC.

The V gene is TRBV18, the J gene TRBJ2-7, with D possibly TRBD1 on 5 matching bases. From germline, CDR1 is KGHSH and CDR2 LQKENI. The V end was cut by 3 bases, the J end by 4 bases, with 13 bases between. The length of the CDR3 is 14 residues. The CDR3 DNA is TGTGCCAGCTCACCTCCAGGGAAATATTACGAGCAGTACTTC. It is translated as CASSPPGKYYEQYF.

The CDR3 is CASSRAPADREQYF. The DNA for the CDR3 is TGTGCCAGTAGTAGGGCCCCGGCTGATCGCGAGCAGTACTTC. The V gene is TRBV19, the J gene TRBJ2-7; no definite D call. The V and J ends lost 4 bases and 6 bases respectively, with 16 bases between them. Germline loops: CDR1 LNHDA, CDR2 SQIVND (reference sequence). The CDR3 runs 14 residues.

This chain uses TRBV12-3 or TRBV12-4 with TRBJ2-7; 8 nucleotides line up with TRBD1. With V trimmed by 6 bases and J by 7 bases, 5 bases remained unmatched. The CDR3 is made up of 12 amino acids. The CDR3 here is CASSQDRVEQYF. CDR3 bases: TGTGCCAGCAGCCAGGACAGGGTGGAGCAGTACTTC.

This rearrangement joins TRBV7-9 to TRBJ2-5; the D is unclear. CDR1 is SEHNR and CDR2 is FQNEAQ in the germline V gene (reference sequence). The length of the CDR3 is 15 residues. V lost 5 bases to trimming and J lost 1 base, with 14 bases between them. CDR3 sequence reads: CASSVWMGSQETQYF. As DNA, the CDR3 is TGTGCCAGCAGCGTGTGGATGGGTTCCCAAGAGACCCAGTACTTC. The whole variable domain, remainder taken from reference TRBV7-9 and TRBJ2-5, is DTGVSQNPRHKITKRGQNVTFRCDPISEHNRLYWYRQTLGQGPEFLTYFQNEAQLEKSRLLSDRFSAERPKGSFSTLEIQRTEQGDSAMYLCASSVWMGSQETQYFGPGTRLLVL.